Listed below are T cell receptor beta chains from one sample, sequenced in a study of radiotherapy plus CTLA-4 blockade in lung cancer. Sequencing used immunoSEQ multiplex PCR; TCRdb keeps in-frame clones, though not all of them. Among 55,000 or so clones, approximately 80% were seen once, and the ten largest hold around 6%. The starting material was peripheral blood, obtained from a patient treated with radiotherapy plus ipilimumab. The source of these receptors is a human donor with non-small cell lung cancer whose response to radiotherapy plus ipilimumab could not be evaluated. Each CDR3 is given with its conserved first and last residue. Fields, in order: V gene, J gene, D gene, clone size, CDR3 protein, CDR3 DNA. D genes are given only for firm matches. A row's size may be missing; if present it is once, few, many or a size class.

>TRBV19|TRBJ1-2|TRBD1|-
CASSPSGTGPNYGYTF
TGTGCCAGTAGTCCATCCGGGACAGGACCTAACTATGGCTACACCTTC
>TRBV4-1|TRBJ2-3|TRBD2|-
CASSQTSGRVTDTQYF
TGCGCCAGCAGCCAGACTAGCGGGAGGGTCACAGATACGCAGTATTTT
>TRBV29-1|TRBJ2-1|-|-
CSCQGSLNEQFF
TGCAGCTGCCAGGGAAGCCTCAATGAGCAGTTCTTC
>TRBV2|TRBJ2-2|TRBD1|-
CASRGQGAGELFF
TGTGCCAGCAGGGGACAGGGGGCCGGGGAGCTGTTTTTT
>TRBV4-1|TRBJ2-7|-|few
CASSQDLIGDRTYEQYF
TGCGCCAGCAGCCAAGACCTTATCGGAGACAGGACCTACGAGCAGTACTTC
>TRBV4-3|TRBJ1-2|-|-
CASSPPGQYYGYTF
TGCGCCAGCAGCCCACCAGGACAGTACTATGGCTACACCTTC
>TRBV18|TRBJ1-3|-|-
CASSPPNRFDSGNTIYF
TGTGCCAGCTCACCACCGAACAGGTTCGACTCTGGAAACACCATATATTTT
>TRBV5-1|TRBJ2-2|-|-
CASSLRNRAEAGELFF
TGCGCCAGCAGCTTGAGGAACAGGGCAGAAGCCGGGGAGCTGTTTTTT
>TRBV28|TRBJ1-3|-|-
CAISRGGSGNTIYF
TGTGCCATTAGCAGGGGTGGCTCTGGAAACACCATATATTTT
>TRBV5-1|TRBJ2-1|-|-
CASSLYSLENEQFF
TGCGCCAGCAGCTTATATTCTTTGGAGAATGAGCAGTTCTTC
>TRBV9|TRBJ2-1|TRBD2|-
CASSVDSGAYNEQFF
TGTGCCAGCAGCGTAGACAGCGGGGCCTACAATGAGCAGTTCTTC
>TRBV4-3|TRBJ2-5|-|-
CASSQNREETQYF
TGCGCCAGCAGCCAAAACAGGGAGGAGACCCAGTACTTC
>TRBV5-4|TRBJ2-5|TRBD2|-
CASSLTSGGYQETQYF
TGTGCCAGCAGCTTGACTAGCGGGGGTTACCAAGAGACCCAGTACTTC
>TRBV11-2|TRBJ2-3|TRBD2|-
CASSSPRGGRADTQYF
TGTGCCAGCAGTTCCCCGCGGGGGGGCCGGGCAGATACGCAGTATTTT
>TRBV9|TRBJ1-2|TRBD1|-
CASSAGQLNYGYTF
TGTGCCAGCAGCGCGGGACAGCTCAACTATGGCTACACCTTC
>TRBV4-3|TRBJ1-5|-|-
CASSQGQGNQPQHF
TGCGCCAGCAGCCAAGGACAGGGCAATCAGCCCCAGCATTTT
>TRBV29-1|TRBJ2-5|-|-
CSAHEGVQETQYF
TGCAGCGCACACGAGGGGGTTCAAGAGACCCAGTACTTC
>TRBV12-2|TRBJ2-2|-|-
CASRHTPVGLAGGPRTGELFF
TGTGCAAGTCGCCACACCCCCGTCGGGCTAGCGGGGGGGCCGCGGACCGGGGAGCTGTTTTTT
>TRBV28|TRBJ2-7|-|-
CASMRFLPTSYEQYF
TGTGCCAGCATGAGATTTTTACCCACCTCCTACGAGCAGTACTTC
>TRBV27|TRBJ2-1|TRBD1|-
CASSLLPGQGDEQFF
TGTGCCAGCAGTTTACTCCCGGGACAGGGGGATGAGCAGTTCTTC
>TRBV4-1|TRBJ2-3|-|-
CASSQVIPSGTSTDTQYF
TGCGCCAGCAGCCAAGTCATCCCGTCCGGGACTAGCACAGATACGCAGTATTTT
>TRBV19|TRBJ2-7|-|once
CASRGRISYEQYF
TGTGCCAGTAGAGGCAGGATCTCCTACGAGCAGTACTTC
>TRBV2|TRBJ1-5|-|-
CASTKSGGNQPQHF
TGTGCCAGCACAAAATCGGGGGGCAATCAGCCCCAGCATTTT
>TRBV6-5|TRBJ2-2|-|-
CASSYRGSLFF
TGTGCCAGCAGTTATCGCGGGTCACTGTTTTTT
>TRBV6-1|TRBJ2-5|TRBD2|-
CASTGLAGGGETQYF
TGTGCCAGCACCGGACTAGCGGGAGGAGGTGAGACCCAGTACTTC
>TRBV19|TRBJ2-5|TRBD1|-
CASKQYGTGSPQETQYF
TGTGCCAGTAAGCAATACGGGACAGGGTCCCCACAAGAGACCCAGTACTTC
>TRBV27|TRBJ2-1|TRBD2|-
CASSSSGLAGENEQFF
TGTGCCAGCAGCTCGTCGGGACTAGCGGGAGAAAATGAGCAGTTCTTC
>TRBV9|TRBJ1-6|TRBD1|once
CASSGQGANSPLHF
TGTGCCAGCAGCGGACAGGGGGCTAATTCACCCCTCCACTTT
>TRBV6-1|TRBJ2-3|-|few
CASSEAGRHRADTQYF
TGTGCCAGCAGTGAAGCGGGGCGGCACAGGGCAGATACGCAGTATTTT
>TRBV10-1|TRBJ2-7|-|-
CASSEMVRAPYEQYF
TGCGCCAGCAGTGAGATGGTCAGGGCCCCTTACGAGCAGTACTTC
>TRBV5-3|TRBJ1-2|-|-
CARSLVSINYGYTF
TGTGCCAGAAGCTTGGTTAGTATTAACTATGGCTACACCTTC
>TRBV18|TRBJ2-7|TRBD1|-
CASSLDRAEQYF
TGTGCCAGCTCACTGGACAGGGCCGAGCAGTACTTC
>TRBV5-1|TRBJ1-4|TRBD1|-
CASCPRGTGFEKLFF
TGCGCCAGCTGCCCCAGAGGGACAGGGTTTGAAAAACTGTTTTTT
>TRBV10-3|TRBJ2-1|TRBD2|-
CAISESTGRTSGGNEQFF
TGTGCCATCAGTGAGTCGACGGGTAGGACTAGCGGGGGAAATGAGCAGTTCTTC
>TRBV5-1|TRBJ1-1|TRBD1|-
CASSSPDRGGEAFF
TGCGCCAGCAGCTCGCCGGACAGGGGAGGTGAAGCTTTCTTT
>TRBV18|TRBJ1-6|TRBD1|-
CASSPTPGGDSPLHF
TGTGCCAGCTCACCGACCCCAGGGGGTGATTCACCCCTCCACTTT
>TRBV9|TRBJ2-5|-|-
CASTPLGGQETQYF
TGTGCCAGCACCCCACTCGGAGGGCAAGAGACCCAGTACTTC
>TRBV2|TRBJ2-3|TRBD2|few
CASRSAGGGGVVDTQYF
TGTGCCAGCAGGTCTGCAGGTGGCGGGGGGGTTGTGGATACGCAGTATTTT
>TRBV4-3|TRBJ1-1|TRBD1|-
CASSRDRGQGTEAFF
TGCGCCAGCAGCCGCGACCGGGGACAGGGCACTGAAGCTTTCTTT
>TRBV28|TRBJ2-7|TRBD2|-
CASSPTGLAGIF
TGTGCCAGCAGTCCCACGGGACTAGCGGGAATCTTC
>TRBV28|TRBJ2-7|TRBD1|-
CASNPPGTGPYEQYF
TGTGCCAGCAACCCACCCGGGACAGGGCCCTACGAGCAGTACTTC
>TRBV28|TRBJ1-3|TRBD1|once
CASSPYSDRGLDTIYF
TGTGCCAGCAGTCCATACTCGGACAGGGGGCTTGACACCATATATTTT
>TRBV6-7|TRBJ2-7|-|-
CASSSRRGPSYEQYF
TGTGCCAGCAGTTCTAGGAGGGGGCCCTCATACGAGCAGTACTTC